Listed here is a single TCR beta chain. No antigen is known for it. Per-base quality was not reported, and no clone a single base away is much larger than it. This entry comes from a study of T-cell reconstitution after alpha-beta-depleted transplantation in children (dated by TCRdb to 2015 to 2016). For context, the study as a whole: Using TCR repertoire profiling, the study quantitatively followed how T-cell immune reconstitution unfolded in children after TCRalphabeta/CD19-depleted allogeneic hematopoietic cell transplantation.

CDR1 is given as LGHNA and CDR2 as YSLEER, both from the germline V gene. Between the V and J ends, shortened by 1 base and 0 bases respectively, the junction contains 12 bases. Measured from the cysteine to the phenylalanine, the CDR3 is 17 residues long. Only CDR3 DNA remains: 51 bases, in frame from the first base. Receptor libraries were prepared by PCR. Sequenced using an Illumina HiSeq 2500. TCR library preparation used molecular barcoding, with unique molecular identifiers applied to normalize quantification of the TCRbeta repertoire. Using fastp trimming at Q25 and MiXCR clonotype assembly, TCRdb reanalyzed the public sequencing data and kept in-frame beta chains. Each entry merges the rows of one CDR3 protein and shows their most common DNA and genes. The sample yields approximately 350,000 distinct CDR3 sequences; about 9.3% were counted once. The ten largest clones add up to roughly 2.5% of the sample.

This receptor chain uses TRBV4-3 and TRBJ2-2; TRBD2 is perhaps the D gene, given 6 matching bases. The specimen was PBMCs from the stem cell graft donor, collected from the stem cell graft. This receptor was obtained from a human donor who donated a stem cell graft to a child with acute lymphoblastic leukemia. This receptor carries the CDR3 CASSQGVGGTNTGELFF. In nucleotide form, the sequence is TGCGCCAGCAGCCAAGGGGTTGGGGGGACGAACACCGGGGAGCTGTTTTTT.